What follows is one T cell receptor beta chain and its context. Its specificity is unknown. With 6 bases removed from V and 5 bases from J, the gap between germline ends came to 17 bases. This CDR3 contains 14 residues. Germline V gene sequence: CDR1 SGHRS, CDR2 YFSETQ. Use of 60 Vbeta and 13 Jbeta primers characterized the PCR. Under the authors' procedure: Around 9.9 million shared chains were among the approximately 80 million unique TCR beta chains that a later analysis counted. Using immunoSEQ multiplex PCR, the repertoire was profiled, and TCRdb retains in-frame clones only, with some absent. The DNA was the basis for D and trimming; V, J and clone size are from that table. This sample contains 200,000 to 250,000 clones. This specimen comes from a study of cytomegalovirus exposure and HLA in healthy donors. Study-wide points: A later analysis found most CMV-associated TCR beta chains apparently HLA-restricted. The classifier was said to identify cytomegalovirus status with high specificity and sensitivity.

Donors likely had unrecorded immune exposures despite being nominally healthy when sampled. The TCR sequence derives from a woman under 40 in good health and CMV-seropositive. The V call is TRBV5-1, the J call TRBJ1-2, with unresolved D. Sequenced material: PBMCs. The CDR3 DNA follows: TGCGCCAGCAATAGCGGGGAAAAACAGTATGGCTACACCTTC. This codes for CASNSGEKQYGYTF.